The 18 T cell receptor beta chains in this list originate from one sample, sequenced in a study of blood T cell repertoires in COVID-19. Assay: immunoSEQ multiplex PCR; the TCRdb copy retains only in-frame clones and omits some. The data hold tens of thousands of clones, with under 90% observed a single time. The specimen was peripheral blood. The receptors stem from a man in his 70s with active or convalescent COVID-19.

This clone was picked up one time. CDR3 protein: CASSQGRGNTIYF. CDR3 sequence (DNA): TGTGCCAGTAGCCAAGGCAGGGGAAACACCATATATTTT. The chain is built from TRBV19 and TRBJ1-3, with D uncertain. V dropped 6 bases and J dropped 4 bases, with 10 bases sitting between them. Per the germline V gene, CDR1 is LNHDA and CDR2 is SQIVND (reference sequence). This CDR3 is 13 amino acids long.

The V and J genes are TRBV7-3 and TRBJ2-6; D uncertain. Per germline, CDR1 SGHTA and CDR2 FQGTGA. Deletions cut 5 bases from V and 1 base from J, with 9 bases between. The CDR3 spans 15 residues. This chain's CDR3 is CASSQTHSGANVLTF. The CDR3 DNA reads as TGTGCCAGCAGCCAAACACATTCTGGGGCCAACGTCCTGACTTTC.

The chain joins TRBV6-2 or TRBV6-3 to TRBJ1-3; maybe TRBD1 (5 bases). The CDR3 has 18 residues. Trimming removed 0 bases from V and 0 bases from J, with 15 bases in between. Germline values: CDR1 MNHEY, CDR2 SVGEGT. The chain's CDR3 is CASSYSPGGLNSGNTIYF. DNA for the CDR3: TGTGCCAGCAGTTACTCACCCGGGGGACTCAACTCTGGAAACACCATATATTTT.

The rearrangement joins TRBV5-1 to TRBJ1-5; 9 bases are a match to TRBD1. The CDR3 loop spans 14 amino acids. Germline V gene sequence: CDR1 SGHRS, CDR2 YFSETQ. V lost 4 bases and J lost 8; bases outside the gene matches: 7. The CDR3 loop is CASSLGTGREPQHF. The CDR3 DNA is TGCGCCAGCAGCCTGGGGACAGGGAGGGAGCCCCAGCATTTT.

The rearrangement joins TRBV30 to TRBJ1-5; D not certain. V was shortened by 2 bases and J by 0 bases, with 14 bases between the two germline ends. The CDR3 runs 16 residues. CDR1 GTSNPN and CDR2 SVGIG come from the germline V gene (reference sequence). CDR3 in amino acids: CAWSLAGSFSNQPQHF. CDR3 in DNA: TGTGCCTGGAGTTTGGCAGGAAGTTTTAGCAATCAGCCCCAGCATTTT.

CDR3 in amino acids: CAWSVPSPRAEAFF. The CDR3, as DNA: TGTGCCTGGAGTGTACCGTCCCCGAGGGCTGAAGCTTTCTTT. V gene TRBV30 combines with J gene TRBJ1-1; D not certain. V lost 0 bases and J 6 bases, leaving 14 bases between the germline ends. CDR1 is GTSNPN, CDR2 SVGIG, per germline (reference sequence). CDR3 length: 14 residues.

The chain joins TRBV5-5 to TRBJ2-1, with 7 bases aligning to TRBD1. J lost 4 bases, V lost 2 bases, and 6 bases had no gene match. Germline V CDR1 and CDR2: SGHKS, YYEKEE (reference sequence). The CDR3 is 15 residues long. The CDR3: CASSFGTAGYNEQFF. CDR3 DNA sequence: TGTGCCAGCAGCTTCGGGACAGCTGGTTACAATGAGCAGTTCTTC.

J is TRBJ1-6 and V is TRBV30; D remains unclear. The V gene lost 2 bases and the J gene lost 8 bases, with 10 bases spanning the gap. The CDR3 totals 13 residues. The germline CDR1 and CDR2 sequences are GTSNPN and SVGIG (reference sequence). CDR3 DNA sequence: TGTGCCTGGAGTTTTTCGGAGGATTCACCCCTCCACTTT. Translating gives CAWSFSEDSPLHF.

J is TRBJ2-3 and V is TRBV10-3; TRBD2 aligns across 12 bases. V lost 2 bases and J lost 2; bases outside the gene matches: 11. Germline CDR1 ENHRY, CDR2 SYGVKD. The CDR3 covers 19 residues. The CDR3 loop is CAISEPLAGGDTYTDTQYF. Here the CDR3 DNA reads TGTGCCATCAGTGAGCCCCTAGCGGGAGGGGATACTTACACAGATACGCAGTATTTT.

The chain uses TRBV5-1 and TRBJ1-2; no clear D gene. Trimming removed 4 bases at V and 1 base at J, with 11 bases between. CDR1 and CDR2 from the germline V gene are SGHRS and YFSETQ. This CDR3 contains 14 residues. The CDR3 sequence is CASSPRTDNYGYTF. The CDR3 nucleotides read TGCGCCAGCAGCCCCCGGACTGATAACTATGGCTACACCTTC. Using reference TRBV5-1 and TRBJ1-2 for the parts outside the CDR3, the full variable domain is KAGVTQTPRYLIKTRGQQVTLSCSPISGHRSVSWYQQTPGQGLQFLFEYFSETQRNKGNFPGRFSGRQFSNSRSEMNVSTLELGDSALYLCASSPRTDNYGYTFGSGTRLTVV.

The gene calls are TRBV28 and TRBJ1-6, with 10 positions matching TRBD1. This CDR3 comprises 15 residues. Germline CDR1 and CDR2: MDHEN and SYDVKM. The J segment lost 13 bases and the V segment lost 7 bases, leaving 13 bases of the junction unmatched. CDR3 DNA: TGTGCCAGCATCACAACCGGGACAGGGGTAGGTCCCCTCCACTTT. This translates into CASITTGTGVGPLHF.

The chain has TRBV2 and TRBJ1-6, with D possibly TRBD1 on 6 matching bases. The germline CDR1 and CDR2 sequences are SNHLY and FYNNEI. There are 16 residues in the CDR3. V lost 0 bases and J 9 bases, leaving 15 bases between the germline ends. The CDR3 here is CASSEATGLVGSPLHF. CDR3 DNA sequence: TGTGCCAGCAGTGAAGCAACAGGGTTGGTCGGTTCACCCCTCCACTTT.

This clone was seen only once. J is TRBJ1-4 and V is TRBV18, with a weak D call TRBD1 (5 bases). Trimming took off 2 bases at V and 4 bases at J, with 11 bases between the two ends. The CDR3 runs 15 residues. The germline CDR1 and CDR2 sequences are KGHSH and LQKENI. The CDR3 loop reads CASSPSGGFNEKLFF. CDR3 in DNA: TGTGCCAGCTCACCATCCGGGGGGTTTAATGAAAAACTGTTTTTT.

The genes are TRBV9 and TRBJ2-3, with TRBD1 matching 7 bases. Germline lookup yields CDR1 SGDLS and CDR2 YYNGEE. Unmatched junction bases numbered 5, after V lost 2 bases and J lost 5 bases. The CDR3 sequence is 14 residues long. The CDR3 bases are TGTGCCAGCAGCGTCTCCGACAGGGTAGATACGCAGTATTTT. This encodes CASSVSDRVDTQYF.

The chain has TRBV6-2 or TRBV6-3 and TRBJ2-2; D ambiguous. Germline values: CDR1 MNHEY, CDR2 SVGEGT. Trimming left V 2 bases short and J 1 base short, with 5 bases between. This CDR3 has 14 amino acids. The CDR3 sequence is CASSYVRNTGELFF. The CDR3 DNA reads TGTGCCAGCAGTTACGTCAGGAACACCGGGGAGCTGTTTTTT.

The chain uses TRBV11-1 and TRBJ1-2; D remains unclear. The CDR3 has 15 residues. Germline V gives CDR1 SGHAT, CDR2 FQDESV (reference sequence). V lost 3 bases and J lost 3, with 14 bases in between. Written as DNA, the CDR3 is TGTGCCAGCAGCTTGCGGCCCACGAAGGACTATGGCTACACCTTC. Protein: CASSLRPTKDYGYTF.

This clone appeared a few times. This chain connects TRBV30 to TRBJ2-2; D uncertain. V was trimmed by 3 bases and J by 6 bases, leaving 11 bases between them. The CDR3 covers 13 residues. Germline values: CDR1 GTSNPN, CDR2 SVGIG (reference sequence). CDR3 residues: CAWSHFRAGELFF. In DNA form, the CDR3 reads TGTGCCTGGAGCCACTTCCGAGCCGGGGAGCTGTTTTTT.

V gene TRBV5-4 combines with J gene TRBJ1-6; 7 bases fit TRBD1. The CDR3 spans 15 residues. Germline CDR1 and CDR2: SGHNT and YYREEE (reference sequence). The ends lost 5 bases at V and 3 bases at J; junction bases unmatched: 5. The CDR3 sequence is CASRPRDSYNSPLHF. The CDR3 DNA follows: TGTGCCAGCAGGCCCCGGGACAGCTATAATTCACCCCTCCACTTT.